Presented here are 15 T cell receptor beta chains from one specimen sequenced in a study of T cell responses to AZD1222 COVID-19 vaccine. The data were produced by immunoSEQ multiplex PCR, yet TCRdb's version contains in-frame clones alone and is incomplete. Here the sample spans over 95,000 clones, around 88% being singletons. Here the sequenced sample was peripheral blood, taken 28 days after the second AZD1222 dose. Every receptor here comes from an adult who received the AZD1222 COVID-19 vaccine.

J is TRBJ1-3 and V is TRBV7-2; D is uncertain. Germline CDR1 and CDR2: SGHTA and FQGNSA. The length of the CDR3 is 14 residues. Trimming shortened V by 2 bases and J by 1 base, and 6 bases separated the two germline ends. The CDR3 sequence is CASSLLGSGNTIYF. CDR3 DNA: TGTGCCAGCAGCTTACTGGGATCTGGAAACACCATATATTTT.

The gene calls are TRBV6-5 and TRBJ2-2; 9 nucleotides agree with TRBD2. Germline lookup yields CDR1 MNHEY and CDR2 SVGAGI. The CDR3 length is 13 residues. Trimming took 10 bases from V and 4 from J; bases not matched to a gene: 4. Here the CDR3 reads CATVSGGTGELFF. In nucleotides, the CDR3 is TGTGCCACCGTTAGCGGGGGCACCGGGGAGCTGTTTTTT.

This rearrangement joins TRBV7-2 to TRBJ2-1; D is ambiguous. Germline V gives CDR1 SGHTA, CDR2 FQGNSA. V was clipped by 1 base and J by 3 bases, with 10 bases between them. The CDR3 is 15 residues long. This CDR3 reads CASSLVSGVYNEQFF. The CDR3 coding sequence is TGTGCCAGCAGCTTAGTATCCGGAGTCTACAATGAGCAGTTCTTC.

V is TRBV4-2 and J is TRBJ2-1; 15 bases fit TRBD2. Germline trimming cut 0 bases from V and 6 bases from J; bases unmatched to any gene: 3. The germline CDR1 and CDR2 sequences are LGHNA and YNFKEQ. CDR3 size: 17 residues. CDR3 sequence (DNA): TGTGCCAGCAGCCAAGATGGGACTAGCGGGGGGTTCAATGAGCAGTTCTTC. This sequence encodes CASSQDGTSGGFNEQFF.

V is TRBV28 and J is TRBJ1-2; the match to TRBD1 covers 7 bases. Germline lookup yields CDR1 MDHEN and CDR2 SYDVKM. The trim removed 2 bases at V and 5 bases at J, leaving 5 bases unmatched. The CDR3 has 14 amino acids. The CDR3 is CASSLDRARYGYTF. The DNA of the CDR3 is TGTGCCAGCAGTTTAGACAGGGCTCGGTATGGCTACACCTTC.

A note on this clone: Additional DNA sequences in this sample encode the identical CDR3. This sequence joins TRBV7-2 and TRBJ2-1, with 8 positions matching TRBD2. J gave up 4 bases and V 7 bases, and 9 bases lay outside the gene matches. This CDR3 is built from 15 residues. CDR1 and CDR2 (germline): SGHTA, FQGNSA. The CDR3 DNA reads TGTGCCAGCACTCAACGGGGGGGCCGGTACAATGAGCAGTTCTTC. Residues: CASTQRGGRYNEQFF.

V usage is TRBV29-1 and J usage is TRBJ1-5, with TRBD1 as a possible D gene (5 bases). The V and J ends lost 4 bases and 2 bases respectively, with 9 bases between them. Germline CDR1 and CDR2: SQVTM and ANQGSEA. This CDR3 is 13 amino acids long. CDR3 residues: CSVGTGGNQPQHF. CDR3 DNA: TGCAGCGTTGGTACAGGAGGCAATCAGCCCCAGCATTTT.

The genes are TRBV18 and TRBJ1-3, with no clear D. Germline V gives CDR1 KGHSH, CDR2 LQKENI. V was cut by 3 bases and J by 2 bases, with 14 bases left in between. There are 16 residues in the CDR3. The CDR3 DNA is TGTGCCAGCTCACCGGATAGGGTTTTGACTGGAAACACCATATATTTT. This translates into CASSPDRVLTGNTIYF.

This sequence joins TRBV5-4 and TRBJ1-1; D gene ambiguous. With 4 bases removed from V and 0 bases from J, the gap between germline ends came to 13 bases. The CDR3 consists of 15 residues. Germline V gene sequence: CDR1 SGHNT, CDR2 YYREEE (reference sequence). CDR3 DNA sequence: TGTGCCAGCAGCCCGCCTCATACAATGAACACTGAAGCTTTCTTT. Its translation is CASSPPHTMNTEAFF.

The V gene is TRBV27, the J gene TRBJ1-2; D is undetermined. The CDR3 consists of 13 residues. Trimming took off 4 bases at V and 4 bases at J, with 10 bases between the two ends. Looked up from germline, CDR1 is MNHEY and CDR2 is SMNVEV (reference sequence). This CDR3 reads CASSYKGGYGYTF. In DNA, the CDR3 is TGTGCCAGCAGTTATAAGGGAGGCTATGGCTACACCTTC.

The CDR3, as DNA: TGCGCCAGCAGCCGCACGGGACTAGCGGGGGGCCGGGGCACCGGGGAGCTGTTTTTT. Encoded protein: CASSRTGLAGGRGTGELFF. This rearrangement joins TRBV4-3 to TRBJ2-2; 15 bases fit TRBD2. Losses at the gene ends were 4 bases for V and 4 bases for J; bases not matched to a gene: 10. CDR1 LGHNA and CDR2 YSLEER come from the germline V gene. The CDR3 is made up of 19 amino acids.

The V and J genes are TRBV11-2 and TRBJ2-5; D remains unclear. The germline gives CDR1 SGHAT, CDR2 FQNNGV. The V and J ends lost 1 base and 5 bases respectively, with 11 bases between them. The CDR3 is 14 residues long. The CDR3 spells CASSLVTLGETQYF. CDR3 DNA: TGTGCCAGCAGCTTAGTCACCTTGGGGGAGACCCAGTACTTC.

This clone was observed a few times. The gene calls are TRBV18 and TRBJ1-1; tentative D call: TRBD1 (6 bases). This CDR3 has 16 residues. V was clipped by 6 bases and J by 2 bases, with 19 bases between them. The germline gives CDR1 KGHSH, CDR2 LQKENI. CDR3 coding DNA: TGTGCCAGCTCGCCGAGGACAGTAAGGTCTAACACTGAAGCTTTCTTT. It encodes CASSPRTVRSNTEAFF.

The chain joins TRBV7-8 to TRBJ2-1, with a possible D match to TRBD2 (6 bases). Per germline, CDR1 SGHVS and CDR2 FQNEAQ. V gave up 8 bases and J gave up 1 base, with 15 bases separating them. The length of the CDR3 is 15 residues. Written as DNA, the CDR3 is TGTGCCAGCTTGCCCACGGGGACTTCCTACAATGAGCAGTTCTTC. It yields the protein CASLPTGTSYNEQFF.

This clone occurred once. V gene TRBV12-3 or TRBV12-4 combines with J gene TRBJ2-7, with D uncertain. There are 13 residues in the CDR3. The V and J ends lost 3 bases and 3 bases respectively, with 9 bases between them. CDR3: CASSLHGNYEQYF. CDR3 coding DNA: TGTGCCAGCAGTTTGCACGGCAACTACGAGCAGTACTTC.